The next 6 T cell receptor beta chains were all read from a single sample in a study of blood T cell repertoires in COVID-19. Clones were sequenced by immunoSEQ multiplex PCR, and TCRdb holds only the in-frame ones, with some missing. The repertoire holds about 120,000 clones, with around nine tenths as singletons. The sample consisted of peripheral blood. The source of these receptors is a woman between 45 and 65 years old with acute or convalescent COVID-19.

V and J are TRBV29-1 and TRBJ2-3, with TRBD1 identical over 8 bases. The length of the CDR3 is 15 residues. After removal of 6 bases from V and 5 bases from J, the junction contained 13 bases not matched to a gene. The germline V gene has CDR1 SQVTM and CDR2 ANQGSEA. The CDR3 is CSVVRDDRGGDTQYF. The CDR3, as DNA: TGCAGCGTCGTAAGGGACGACAGGGGAGGAGATACGCAGTATTTT.

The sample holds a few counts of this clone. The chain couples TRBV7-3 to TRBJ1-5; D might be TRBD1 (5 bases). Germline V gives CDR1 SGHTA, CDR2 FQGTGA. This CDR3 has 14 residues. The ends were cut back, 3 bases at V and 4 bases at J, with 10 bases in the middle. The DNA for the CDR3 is TGTGCCAGCAGCTTGGTGGGGCCTAATCAGCCCCAGCATTTT. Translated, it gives CASSLVGPNQPQHF.

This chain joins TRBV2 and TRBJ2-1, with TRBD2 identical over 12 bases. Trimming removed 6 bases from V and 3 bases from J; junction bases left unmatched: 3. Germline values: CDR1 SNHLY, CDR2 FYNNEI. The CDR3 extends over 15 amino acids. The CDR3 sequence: CASRQTSGGYNEQFF. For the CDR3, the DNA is TGTGCCAGCAGACAGACTAGCGGGGGCTACAATGAGCAGTTCTTC. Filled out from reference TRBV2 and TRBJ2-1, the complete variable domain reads EPEVTQTPSHQVTQMGQEVILRCVPISNHLYFYWYRQILGQKVEFLVSFYNNEISEKSEIFDDQFSVERPDGSNFTLKIRSTKLEDSAMYFCASRQTSGGYNEQFFGPGTRLTVL.

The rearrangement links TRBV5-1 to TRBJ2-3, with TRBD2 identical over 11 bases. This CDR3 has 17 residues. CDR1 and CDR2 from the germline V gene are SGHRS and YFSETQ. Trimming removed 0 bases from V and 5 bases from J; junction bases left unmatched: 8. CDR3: CASSLDYSGGARDTQYF. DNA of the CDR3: TGCGCCAGCAGCTTGGATTATAGCGGGGGGGCCAGAGATACGCAGTATTTT.

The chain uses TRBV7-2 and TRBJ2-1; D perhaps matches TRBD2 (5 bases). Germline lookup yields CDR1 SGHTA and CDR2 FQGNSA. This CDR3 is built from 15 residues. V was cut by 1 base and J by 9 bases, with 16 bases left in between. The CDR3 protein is CASSLEPSLVSEQFF. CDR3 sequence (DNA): TGTGCCAGCAGCTTAGAACCGTCACTAGTCAGTGAGCAGTTCTTC. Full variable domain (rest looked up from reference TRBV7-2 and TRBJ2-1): GAGVSQSPSNKVTEKGKDVELRCDPISGHTALYWYRQSLGQGLEFLIYFQGNSAPDKSGLPSDRFSAERTGGSVSTLTIQRTQQEDSAVYLCASSLEPSLVSEQFFGPGTRLTVL.

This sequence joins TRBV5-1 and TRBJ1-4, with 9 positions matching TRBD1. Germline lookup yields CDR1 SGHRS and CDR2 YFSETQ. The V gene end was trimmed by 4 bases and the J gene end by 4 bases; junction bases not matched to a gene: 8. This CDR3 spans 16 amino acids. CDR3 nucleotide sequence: TGCGCCAGCAGCGAAACGGGACAGGGCCTTAATGAAAAACTGTTTTTT. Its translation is CASSETGQGLNEKLFF.